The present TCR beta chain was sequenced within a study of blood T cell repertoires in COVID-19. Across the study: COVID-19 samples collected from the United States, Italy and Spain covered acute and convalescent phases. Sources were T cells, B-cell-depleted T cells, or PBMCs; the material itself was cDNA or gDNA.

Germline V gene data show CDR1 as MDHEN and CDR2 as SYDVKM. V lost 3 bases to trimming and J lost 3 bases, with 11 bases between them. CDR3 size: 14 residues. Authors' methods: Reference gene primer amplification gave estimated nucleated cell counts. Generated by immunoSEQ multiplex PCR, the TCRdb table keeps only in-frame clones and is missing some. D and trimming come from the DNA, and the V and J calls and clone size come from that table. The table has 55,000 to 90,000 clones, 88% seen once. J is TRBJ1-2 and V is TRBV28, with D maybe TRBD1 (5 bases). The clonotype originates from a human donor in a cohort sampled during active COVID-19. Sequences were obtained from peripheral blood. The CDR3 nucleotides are TGTGCCAGCAGTTTCCCCCCGGGGGACTATGGCTACACCTTC. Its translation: CASSFPPGDYGYTF.